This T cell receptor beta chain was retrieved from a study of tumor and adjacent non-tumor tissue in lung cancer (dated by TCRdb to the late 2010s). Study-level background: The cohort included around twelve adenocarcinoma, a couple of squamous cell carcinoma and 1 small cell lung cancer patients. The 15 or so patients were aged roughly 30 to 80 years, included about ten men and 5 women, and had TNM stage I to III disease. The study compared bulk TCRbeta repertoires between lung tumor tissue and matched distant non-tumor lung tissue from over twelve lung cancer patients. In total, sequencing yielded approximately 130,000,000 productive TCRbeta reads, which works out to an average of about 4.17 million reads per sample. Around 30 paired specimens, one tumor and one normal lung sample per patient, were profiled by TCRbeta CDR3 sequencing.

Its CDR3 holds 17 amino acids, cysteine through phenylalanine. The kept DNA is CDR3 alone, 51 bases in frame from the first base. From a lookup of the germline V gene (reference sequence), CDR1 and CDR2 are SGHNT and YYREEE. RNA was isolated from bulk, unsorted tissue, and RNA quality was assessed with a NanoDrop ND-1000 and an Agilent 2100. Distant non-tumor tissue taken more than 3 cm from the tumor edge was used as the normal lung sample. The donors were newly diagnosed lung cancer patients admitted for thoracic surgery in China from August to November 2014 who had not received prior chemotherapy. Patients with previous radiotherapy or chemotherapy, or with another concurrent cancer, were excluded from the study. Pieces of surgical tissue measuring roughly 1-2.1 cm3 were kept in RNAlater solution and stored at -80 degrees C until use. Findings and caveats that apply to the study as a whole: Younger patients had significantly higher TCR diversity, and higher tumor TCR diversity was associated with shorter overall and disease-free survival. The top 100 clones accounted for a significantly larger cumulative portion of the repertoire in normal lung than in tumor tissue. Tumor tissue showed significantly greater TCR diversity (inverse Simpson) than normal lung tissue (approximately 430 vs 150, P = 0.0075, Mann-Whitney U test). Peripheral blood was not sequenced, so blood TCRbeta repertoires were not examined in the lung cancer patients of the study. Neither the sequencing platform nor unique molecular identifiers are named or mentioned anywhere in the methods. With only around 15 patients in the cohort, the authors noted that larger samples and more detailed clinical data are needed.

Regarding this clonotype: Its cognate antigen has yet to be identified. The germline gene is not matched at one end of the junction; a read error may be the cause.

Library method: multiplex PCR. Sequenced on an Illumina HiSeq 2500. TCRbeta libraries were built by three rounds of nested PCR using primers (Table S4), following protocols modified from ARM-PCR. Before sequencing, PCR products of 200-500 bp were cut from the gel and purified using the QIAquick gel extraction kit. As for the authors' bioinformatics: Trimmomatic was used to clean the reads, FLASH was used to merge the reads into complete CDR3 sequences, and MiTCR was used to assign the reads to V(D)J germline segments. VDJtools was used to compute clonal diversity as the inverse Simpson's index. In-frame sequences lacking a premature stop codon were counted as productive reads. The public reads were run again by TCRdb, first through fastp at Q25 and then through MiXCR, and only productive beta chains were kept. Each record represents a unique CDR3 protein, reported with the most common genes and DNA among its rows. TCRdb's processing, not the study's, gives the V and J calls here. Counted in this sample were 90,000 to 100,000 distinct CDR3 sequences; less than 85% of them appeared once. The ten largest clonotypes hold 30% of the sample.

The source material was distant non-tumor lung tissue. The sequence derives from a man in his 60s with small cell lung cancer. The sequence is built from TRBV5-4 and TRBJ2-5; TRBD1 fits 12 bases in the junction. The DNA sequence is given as TGTGCCAGCAGCTTGGCTTCGGGACAGGGGGCGGCTGAGACCCACTACTTC. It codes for CASSLASGQGAAETHYF.